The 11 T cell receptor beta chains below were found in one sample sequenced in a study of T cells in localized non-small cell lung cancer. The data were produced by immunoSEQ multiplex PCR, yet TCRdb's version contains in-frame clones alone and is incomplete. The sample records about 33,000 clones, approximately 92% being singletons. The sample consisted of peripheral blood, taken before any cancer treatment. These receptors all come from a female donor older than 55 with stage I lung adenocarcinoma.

CDR3 DNA: TGCAGCGTGAGAAGTGGGGACAGGGGGCAGGGAGGAAACACCATATATTTT. Translated: CSVRSGDRGQGGNTIYF. This rearrangement joins TRBV29-1 to TRBJ1-3, with 12 bases fitting TRBD1. The CDR3 runs 17 residues. Losses at the gene ends were 6 bases for V and 4 bases for J; bases not matched to a gene: 13. Looked up from germline, CDR1 is SQVTM and CDR2 is ANQGSEA.

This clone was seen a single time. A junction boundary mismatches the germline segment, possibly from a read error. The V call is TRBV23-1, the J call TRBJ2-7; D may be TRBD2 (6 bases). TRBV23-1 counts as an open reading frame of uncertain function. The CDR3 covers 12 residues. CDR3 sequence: CASSPPAEGRDF. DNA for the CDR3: TGCGCCAGCAGTCCCCCCGCGGAGGGTAGAGACTTC.

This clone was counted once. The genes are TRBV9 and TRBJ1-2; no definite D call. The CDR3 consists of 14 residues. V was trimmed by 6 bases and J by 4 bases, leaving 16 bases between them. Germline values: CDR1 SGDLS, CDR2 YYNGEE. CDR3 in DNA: TGTGCCAGCAACAGAGGGAACCAACCCTATGGCTACACCTTC. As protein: CASNRGNQPYGYTF.

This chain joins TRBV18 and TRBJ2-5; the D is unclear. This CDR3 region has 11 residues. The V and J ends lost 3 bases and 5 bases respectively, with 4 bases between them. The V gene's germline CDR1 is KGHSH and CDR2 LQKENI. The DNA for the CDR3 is TGTGCCAGCTCACCTTCTGAGACCCAGTACTTC. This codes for CASSPSETQYF.

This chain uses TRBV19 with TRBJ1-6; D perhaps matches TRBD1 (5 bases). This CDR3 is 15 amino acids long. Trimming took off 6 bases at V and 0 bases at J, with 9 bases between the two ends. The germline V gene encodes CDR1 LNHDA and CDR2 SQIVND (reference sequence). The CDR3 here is CASSPGSSYNSPLHF. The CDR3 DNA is TGTGCCAGTAGCCCAGGGAGCTCCTATAATTCACCCCTCCACTTT. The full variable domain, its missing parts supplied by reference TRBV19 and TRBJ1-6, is DGGITQSPKYLFRKEGQNVTLSCEQNLNHDAMYWYRQDPGQGLRLIYYSQIVNDFQKGDIAEGYSVSREKKESFPLTVTSAQKNPTAFYLCASSPGSSYNSPLHFGNGTRLTVT.

The CDR3 DNA reads as TGCGCCAGCAGCCAGCCAGATTCCGGGGGCAGGAACACTGAAGCTTTCTTT. Encoded protein: CASSQPDSGGRNTEAFF. The chain joins TRBV4-1 to TRBJ1-1, with a possible D match to TRBD1 (6 bases). Per germline, CDR1 MGHRA and CDR2 YSYEKL. Deletions cut 3 bases from V and 1 base from J, with 18 bases between. The CDR3 has 17 amino acids.

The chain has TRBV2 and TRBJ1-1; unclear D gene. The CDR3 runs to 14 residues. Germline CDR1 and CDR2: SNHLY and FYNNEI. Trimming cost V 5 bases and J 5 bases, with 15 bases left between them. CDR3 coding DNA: TGTGCCAGCAGTTACGCAGGCGGGGAGACTGAAGCTTTCTTT. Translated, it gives CASSYAGGETEAFF.

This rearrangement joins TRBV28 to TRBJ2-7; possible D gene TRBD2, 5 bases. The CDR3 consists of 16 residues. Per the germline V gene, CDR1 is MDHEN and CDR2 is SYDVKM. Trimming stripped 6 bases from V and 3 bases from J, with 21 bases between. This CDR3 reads CASSLTNEGINYEQYF. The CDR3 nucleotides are TGTGCCAGCAGCCTGACCAATGAGGGAATAAACTACGAGCAGTACTTC.

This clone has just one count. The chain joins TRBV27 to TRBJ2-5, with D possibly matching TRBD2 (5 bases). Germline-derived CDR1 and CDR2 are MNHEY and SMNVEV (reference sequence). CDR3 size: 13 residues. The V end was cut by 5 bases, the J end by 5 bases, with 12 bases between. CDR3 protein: CASSLRRRETQYF. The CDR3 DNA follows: TGTGCCAGCAGTCTCCGCCGGAGGGAGACCCAGTACTTC.

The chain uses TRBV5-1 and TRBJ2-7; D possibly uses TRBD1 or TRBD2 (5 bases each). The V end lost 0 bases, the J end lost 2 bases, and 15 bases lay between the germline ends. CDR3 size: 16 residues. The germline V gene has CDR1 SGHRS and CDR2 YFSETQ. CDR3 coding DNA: TGCGCCAGCAGCTTGGCGGGTCCCCAGGGAGCCTACGAGCAGTACTTC. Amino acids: CASSLAGPQGAYEQYF.

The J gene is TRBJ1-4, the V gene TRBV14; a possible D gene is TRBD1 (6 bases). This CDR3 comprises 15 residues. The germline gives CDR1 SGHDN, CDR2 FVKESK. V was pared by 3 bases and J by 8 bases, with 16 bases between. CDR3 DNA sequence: TGTGCCAGCAGCCAGGGGGGCTCAGGTGGCGAAAAACTGTTTTTT. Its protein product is CASSQGGSGGEKLFF.